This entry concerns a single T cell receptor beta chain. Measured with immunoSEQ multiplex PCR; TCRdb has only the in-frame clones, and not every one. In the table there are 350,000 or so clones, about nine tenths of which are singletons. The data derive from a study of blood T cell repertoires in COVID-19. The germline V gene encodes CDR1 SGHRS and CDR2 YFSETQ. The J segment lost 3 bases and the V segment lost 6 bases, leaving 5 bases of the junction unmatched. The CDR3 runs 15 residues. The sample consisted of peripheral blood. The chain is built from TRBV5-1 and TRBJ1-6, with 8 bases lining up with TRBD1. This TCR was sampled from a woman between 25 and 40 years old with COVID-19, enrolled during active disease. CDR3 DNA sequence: TGCGCCAGCAAACAGGGGACAGGCTATAATTCACCCCTCCACTTT. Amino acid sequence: CASKQGTGYNSPLHF. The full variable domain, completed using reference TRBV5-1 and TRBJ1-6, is KAGVTQTPRYLIKTRGQQVTLSCSPISGHRSVSWYQQTPGQGLQFLFEYFSETQRNKGNFPGRFSGRQFSNSRSEMNVSTLELGDSALYLCASKQGTGYNSPLHFGNGTRLTVT.